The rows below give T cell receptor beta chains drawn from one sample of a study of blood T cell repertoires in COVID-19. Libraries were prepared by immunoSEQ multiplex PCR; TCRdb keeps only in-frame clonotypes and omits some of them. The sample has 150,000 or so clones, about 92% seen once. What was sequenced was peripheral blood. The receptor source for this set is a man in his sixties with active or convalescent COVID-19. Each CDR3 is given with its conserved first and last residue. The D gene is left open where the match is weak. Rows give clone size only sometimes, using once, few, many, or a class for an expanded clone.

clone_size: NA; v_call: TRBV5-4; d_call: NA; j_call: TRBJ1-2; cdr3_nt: TGTGCCAGCAGCTTCGACAGGCTTAACTATGGCTACACCTTC; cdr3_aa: CASSFDRLNYGYTF
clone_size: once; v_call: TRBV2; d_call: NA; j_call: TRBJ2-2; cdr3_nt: TGTGCCAGCAGGGTAGGAGCGAACACCGGGGAGCTGTTTTTT; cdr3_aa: CASRVGANTGELFF
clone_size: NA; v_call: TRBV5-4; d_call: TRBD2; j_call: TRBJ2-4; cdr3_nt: TGTGCCAGCAGCTCCGGGACTAGCGGGGGCTACATTCAGTACTTC; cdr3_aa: CASSSGTSGGYIQYF
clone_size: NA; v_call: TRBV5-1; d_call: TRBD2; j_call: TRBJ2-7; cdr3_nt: TGCGCCAGCAGCTTGCGGGGGGACGAGCAGTACTTC; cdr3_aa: CASSLRGDEQYF
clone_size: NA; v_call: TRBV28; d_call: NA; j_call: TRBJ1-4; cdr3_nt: TGTGCCAGCAGCAGATACAGTGCAACTAATGAAAAACTGTTTTTT; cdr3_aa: CASSRYSATNEKLFF
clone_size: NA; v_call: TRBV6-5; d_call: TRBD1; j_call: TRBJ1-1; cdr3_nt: TGTGCCAGCAGTCAAACAGGGGTAGGGCACACTGAAGCTTTCTTT; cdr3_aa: CASSQTGVGHTEAFF
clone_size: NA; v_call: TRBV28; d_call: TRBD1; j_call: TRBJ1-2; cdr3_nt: TGTGCCAGCAGTTTGAAAGCGGCAGGGGGTCATGGCTACACCTTC; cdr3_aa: CASSLKAAGGHGYTF
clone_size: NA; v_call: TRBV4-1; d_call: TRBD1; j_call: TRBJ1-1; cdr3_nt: TGCGCCAGCAGCCAACCAAGGGGGCAGGGGAACACTGAAGCTTTCTTT; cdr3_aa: CASSQPRGQGNTEAFF
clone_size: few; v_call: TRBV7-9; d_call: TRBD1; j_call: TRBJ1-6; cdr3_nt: TGTGCCAGCAGCTCTCAGGGGGCGGATAATTCACCCCTCCACTTT; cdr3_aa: CASSSQGADNSPLHF
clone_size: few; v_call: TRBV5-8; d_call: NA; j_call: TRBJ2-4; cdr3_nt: TGTGCCAGCAGCTTGGTACAGGGTTTGAAAAACATTCAGTACTTC; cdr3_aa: CASSLVQGLKNIQYF
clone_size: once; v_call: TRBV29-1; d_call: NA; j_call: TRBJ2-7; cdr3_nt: TGCAGCGTTAGTTACACCCCAGGGAACGAGCAGTACTTC; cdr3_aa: CSVSYTPGNEQYF
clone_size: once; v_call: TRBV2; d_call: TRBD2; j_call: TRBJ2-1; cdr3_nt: TGTGCCAGCAGGGAGACTAGCGGACTATACAATGAGCAGTTCTTC; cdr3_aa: CASRETSGLYNEQFF
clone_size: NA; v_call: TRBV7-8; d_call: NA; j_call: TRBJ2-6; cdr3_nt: TGTGCCAGCAGCTTAGGATCCCAGGGGTCTGGGGCCAATGTCCTGACTTTC; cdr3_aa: CASSLGSQGSGANVLTF
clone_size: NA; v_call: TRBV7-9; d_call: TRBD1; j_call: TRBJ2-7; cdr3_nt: TGTGCCAGCAGCCGAGGACAGGGCTTATCCTACGAGCAGTACTTC; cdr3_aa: CASSRGQGLSYEQYF
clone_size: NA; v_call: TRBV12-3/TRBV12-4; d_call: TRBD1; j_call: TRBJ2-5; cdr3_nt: TGTGCCAGCAGGCGACAGGGAGAAGAGACCCAGTACTTC; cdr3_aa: CASRRQGEETQYF
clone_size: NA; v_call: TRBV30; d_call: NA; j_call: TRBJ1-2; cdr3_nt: TGTGCCTGGAGTGTACTTATCGAGAGCTATGGCTACACCTTC; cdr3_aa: CAWSVLIESYGYTF
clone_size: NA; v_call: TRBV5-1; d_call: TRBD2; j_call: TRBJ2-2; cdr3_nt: TGCGCCAGCAGCTTGGCTAAGCGGGAGGCGAACACCGGGGAGCTGTTTTTT; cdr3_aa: CASSLAKREANTGELFF
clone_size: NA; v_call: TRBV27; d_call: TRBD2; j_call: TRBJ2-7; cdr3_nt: TGTGCCAGCAGCCTTAGTTCAGGACTAGCGGGGGCCTACGAGCAGTACTTC; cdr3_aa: CASSLSSGLAGAYEQYF
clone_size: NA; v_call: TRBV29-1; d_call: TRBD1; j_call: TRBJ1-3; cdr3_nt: TGCAGCGTTGAAGATAGGTCCGGAGACAGGGCTGGAAACACCATATATTTT; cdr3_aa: CSVEDRSGDRAGNTIYF
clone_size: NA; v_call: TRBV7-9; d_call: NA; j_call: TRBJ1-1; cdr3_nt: TGTGCCAGCAGCTTAGCGCGCCCAAGGACAGACACTGAAGCTTTCTTT; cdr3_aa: CASSLARPRTDTEAFF
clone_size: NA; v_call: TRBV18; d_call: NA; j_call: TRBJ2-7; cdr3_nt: TGTGCCAGCTCACCAAGGGAGGCCTACGAGCAGTACTTC; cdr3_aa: CASSPREAYEQYF
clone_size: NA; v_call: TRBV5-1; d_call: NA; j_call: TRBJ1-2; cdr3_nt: TGCGCCAGCGGACCAGGGCAGGGCTACACCTTC; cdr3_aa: CASGPGQGYTF
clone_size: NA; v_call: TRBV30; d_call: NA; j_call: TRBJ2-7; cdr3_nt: TGTGCCTGGAGTTCCCCGGGAGTTAGCGGCGAGCAGTACTTC; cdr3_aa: CAWSSPGVSGEQYF
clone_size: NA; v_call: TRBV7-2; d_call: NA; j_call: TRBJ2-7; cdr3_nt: TGTGCCAGCAGCCCTCAAATAGCCGGATCGGGCGAGCAGTACTTC; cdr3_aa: CASSPQIAGSGEQYF
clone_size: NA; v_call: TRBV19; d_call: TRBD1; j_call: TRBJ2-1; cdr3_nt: TGTGCCAGTAGTACCACTGTTGGACAGGGTTGGAATGAGCAGTTCTTC; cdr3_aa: CASSTTVGQGWNEQFF
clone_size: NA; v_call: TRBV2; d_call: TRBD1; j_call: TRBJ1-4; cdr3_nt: TGTGCCAGCAGTGATACTCGTCCAGGGGGCTTTTCGGGTGAAAAACTGTTTTTT; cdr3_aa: CASSDTRPGGFSGEKLFF
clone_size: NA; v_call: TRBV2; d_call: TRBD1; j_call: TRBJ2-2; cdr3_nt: TGTGCCAGCAAAAGGACAGGATCCACCGGGGAGCTGTTTTTT; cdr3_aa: CASKRTGSTGELFF
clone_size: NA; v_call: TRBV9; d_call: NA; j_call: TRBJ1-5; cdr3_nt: TGTGCCAGCAGCGTAGGCGGAGGGGAAAATCAGCCCCAGCATTTT; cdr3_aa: CASSVGGGENQPQHF
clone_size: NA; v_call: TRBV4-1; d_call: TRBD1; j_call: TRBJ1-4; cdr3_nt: TGCGCCAGCAGCCAAGGAAACCAGGGGGTGTATGAAAAACTGTTTTTT; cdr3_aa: CASSQGNQGVYEKLFF
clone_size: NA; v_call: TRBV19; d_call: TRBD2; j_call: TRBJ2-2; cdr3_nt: TGTGCCAGTAGTATCCAACCGGGGCTAGCGGTAGCCTTTGGCGGGGAGCTGTTTTTT; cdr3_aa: CASSIQPGLAVAFGGELFF
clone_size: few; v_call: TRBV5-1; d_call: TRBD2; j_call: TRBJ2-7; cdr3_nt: TGCGCCAGCAGCTTGGACGTGCCGGGGGGGCCCTACGAGCAGTACTTC; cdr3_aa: CASSLDVPGGPYEQYF
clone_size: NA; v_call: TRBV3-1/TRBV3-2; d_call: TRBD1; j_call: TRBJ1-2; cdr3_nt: TGTGCCAGCAGCCAAGCCACGGGACAGGTTAACTATGGCTACACCTTC; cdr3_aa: CASSQATGQVNYGYTF
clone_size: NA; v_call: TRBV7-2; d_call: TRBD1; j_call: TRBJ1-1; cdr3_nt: TGTGCCAGCAGCCCGATCAGGGGGCACACTGAAGCTTTCTTT; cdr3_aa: CASSPIRGHTEAFF
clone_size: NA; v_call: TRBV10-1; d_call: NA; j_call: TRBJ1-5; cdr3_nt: TGCGCCAGCAGTGAGTCGTCCAGGGCGAATCAGCCCCAGCATTTT; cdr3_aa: CASSESSRANQPQHF